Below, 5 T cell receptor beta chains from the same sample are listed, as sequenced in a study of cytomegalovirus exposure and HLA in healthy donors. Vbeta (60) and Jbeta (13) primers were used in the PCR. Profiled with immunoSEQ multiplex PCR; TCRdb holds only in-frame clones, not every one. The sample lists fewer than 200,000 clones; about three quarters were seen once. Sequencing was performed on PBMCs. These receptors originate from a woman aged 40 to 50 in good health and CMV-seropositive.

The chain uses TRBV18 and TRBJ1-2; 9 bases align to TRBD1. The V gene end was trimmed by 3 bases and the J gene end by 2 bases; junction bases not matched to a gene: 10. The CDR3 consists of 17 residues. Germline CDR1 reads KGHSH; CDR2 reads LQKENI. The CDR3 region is CASSPTTDRGNNYGYTF. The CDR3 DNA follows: TGTGCCAGCTCACCCACAACGGACAGGGGCAACAACTATGGCTACACCTTC.

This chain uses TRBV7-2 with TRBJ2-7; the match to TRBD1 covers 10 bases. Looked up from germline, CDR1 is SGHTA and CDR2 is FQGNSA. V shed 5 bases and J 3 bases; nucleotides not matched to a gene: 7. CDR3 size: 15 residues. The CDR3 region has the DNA TGTGCCAGCAGCCCCCGGACAGGGGGTAACTACGAGCAGTACTTC. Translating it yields CASSPRTGGNYEQYF.

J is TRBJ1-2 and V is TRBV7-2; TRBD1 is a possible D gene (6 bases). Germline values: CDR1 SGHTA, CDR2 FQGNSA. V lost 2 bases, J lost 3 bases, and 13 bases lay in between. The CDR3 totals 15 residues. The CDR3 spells CASSLKGQSHYGYTF. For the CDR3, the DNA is TGTGCCAGCAGCTTAAAAGGACAGTCCCACTATGGCTACACCTTC.

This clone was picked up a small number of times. The CDR3 spells CASSQQVDYNSPLHF. CDR3 nucleotides: TGCGCCAGCAGCCAGCAGGTAGACTATAATTCACCCCTCCACTTT. The chain recombines TRBV4-3 with TRBJ1-6; D uncertain. This CDR3 has 15 residues. With 3 bases removed from V and 3 bases from J, the gap between germline ends came to 9 bases. Germline CDR1 and CDR2: LGHNA and YSLEER.

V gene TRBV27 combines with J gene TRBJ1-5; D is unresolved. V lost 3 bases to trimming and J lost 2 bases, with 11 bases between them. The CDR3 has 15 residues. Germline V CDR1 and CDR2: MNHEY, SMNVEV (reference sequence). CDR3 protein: CASSFQPNGNQPQHF. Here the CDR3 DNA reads TGTGCCAGCAGTTTCCAACCTAATGGCAATCAGCCCCAGCATTTT.